A single sample is the source of the 25 T cell receptor beta chains below, sequenced in a study of vaccination and CD4 T cells after COVID-19. The assay that was used to sequence DNA from cultured CD4+ T cells was the Oncomine TCR Beta short-read assay. TCRdb used MiXCR to reprocess the PCR reads, holding one entry per CDR3 protein. The sample comprises 20,000 or so distinct CDR3 sequences, roughly 54% of which are singletons, and around a tenth rests with the top ten. Antigen specificity for these receptors is unknown. Regarding treatment: approximately nine-day PBMC culture with coronavirus spike peptide pools or control peptides (ViraFEST assay). Sequenced sample: CD4+ T cells from blood, cultured in vitro. The source is a human donor who had recovered from COVID-19.

The chain has TRBV15 and TRBJ1-1; unclear D gene. The CDR3 runs to 15 residues. Trimming pared 3 bases from V and 1 base from J, leaving 12 bases between. CDR1 is LNHNV and CDR2 is YYDKDF in the germline V gene (reference sequence). As DNA, the CDR3 is TGTGCCACCAGCAGGAGAGGAGACGGGAACACTGAAGCTTTCTTT. Translating gives CATSRRGDGNTEAFF.

This sequence joins TRBV6-5 and TRBJ1-1, with a weak D call TRBD1 (5 bases). The V and J ends lost 2 bases and 8 bases respectively, with 15 bases between them. Germline CDR1 MNHEY, CDR2 SVGAGI. The CDR3 sequence is 14 residues long. The chain's CDR3 is CASSYNGREGEAFF. The CDR3 nucleotides are TGTGCCAGCAGTTACAATGGCAGGGAAGGGGAAGCTTTCTTT.

This clonotype occurred a few times. V is TRBV30 and J is TRBJ1-2, with 9 bases identical to TRBD1. CDR1 GTSNPN and CDR2 SVGIG come from the germline V gene (reference sequence). The CDR3 contains 14 residues. Unmatched junction bases numbered 3, after V lost 2 bases and J lost 2 bases. CDR3 region: CAWSLGTGNYGYTF. CDR3 nucleotides: TGTGCCTGGAGTTTGGGGACAGGGAACTATGGCTACACCTTC.

The rearrangement uses TRBV6-1 and TRBJ2-3; 10 bases align to TRBD2. This CDR3 has 15 residues. Germline values: CDR1 MNHNS, CDR2 SASEGT. V dropped 7 bases and J dropped 2; count of bases not matched to a gene: 6. The CDR3 coding sequence is TGTGCCAGCAAGAGGCTAGCGGGAGACACAGATACGCAGTATTTT. Residues: CASKRLAGDTDTQYF.

The chain carries TRBV20-1 and TRBJ2-7; no clear D gene. This CDR3 has 13 residues. CDR1 DFQATT and CDR2 SNEGSKA come from the germline V gene (reference sequence). Trimming stripped 0 bases from V and 3 bases from J, with 9 bases between. The CDR3 here is CSARDLEHYEQYF. The DNA for the CDR3 is TGCAGTGCTAGAGATCTAGAGCACTACGAGCAGTACTTC.

The V call is TRBV5-1, the J call TRBJ2-7, with 9 bases identical to TRBD1. Germline V gene sequence: CDR1 SGHRS, CDR2 YFSETQ. CDR3 length: 15 residues. The ends lost 4 bases at V and 6 bases at J; junction bases unmatched: 11. The CDR3 sequence: CASSANGVTGGEQYF. The CDR3 DNA reads TGCGCCAGCAGCGCAAACGGGGTGACAGGGGGCGAGCAGTACTTC.

Details on this clonotype: The DNA is left out, because the CDR3 cannot be placed on it with certainty; the CDR3 is given as TCRdb lists it. This rearrangement joins TRBV28 to TRBJ1-2. The CDR3 contains 11 residues when both ends are counted. Germline CDR1 and CDR2: MDHEN and SYDVKM. The CDR3 is CASSSSYGYTF.

The V gene is TRBV7-7, the J gene TRBJ2-2, with 8 bases matching TRBD2. Germline values: CDR1 SSHAT, CDR2 FNYEAQ (reference sequence). CDR3 length: 13 residues. The CDR3 loop is CASGDWDGGELFF. The CDR3 DNA sequence: TGTGCTAGCGGGGACTGGGACGGCGGGGAGCTGTTTTTT.

The rearrangement links TRBV20-1 to TRBJ2-5; possible D gene TRBD2, 7 bases. Germline assignment: CDR1 DFQATT and CDR2 SNEGSKA (reference sequence). V dropped 3 bases and J dropped 9 bases, with 17 bases sitting between them. CDR3 length equals 13 residues. CDR3 protein: CSASASGEGAQYF. The CDR3 coding sequence is TGCAGTGCTAGTGCTAGCGGCGAGGGGGCCCAGTACTTC.

The chain joins TRBV20-1 to TRBJ1-1, with D tentatively TRBD1 (6 bases). V was pared by 3 bases and J by 4 bases, with 9 bases between. Germline CDR1 reads DFQATT; CDR2 reads SNEGSKA (reference sequence). The CDR3 covers 12 residues. The DNA of the CDR3 is TGCAGTGCTAGTGGACAGTTCACTGAAGCTTTCTTT. This gives the protein CSASGQFTEAFF.

The chain joins TRBV20-1 to TRBJ1-2, with D perhaps TRBD1 (5 bases). Germline loops: CDR1 DFQATT, CDR2 SNEGSKA (reference sequence). This CDR3 is built from 14 residues. V was shortened by 3 bases and J by 0 bases, with 11 bases between the two germline ends. The CDR3 bases are TGCAGTGCTAGCCGGGACCAAGCTAACTATGGCTACACCTTC. Amino acid sequence: CSASRDQANYGYTF.

In this sample, this clonotype turned up a few times. This chain connects TRBV5-1 to TRBJ2-6; tentatively, D is TRBD1 (6 bases). V gave up 0 bases and J gave up 2 bases, with 9 bases separating them. The CDR3 runs 16 residues. CDR1 is SGHRS and CDR2 is YFSETQ in the germline V gene. Here the CDR3 reads CASSLEGGTGANVLTF. As DNA, the CDR3 is TGCGCCAGCAGCTTGGAAGGGGGAACTGGGGCCAACGTCCTGACTTTC.

This clonotype was seen once. The rearrangement joins TRBV20-1 to TRBJ2-1, with 7 bases that match TRBD2. Trimming removed 0 bases from V and 3 bases from J; junction bases left unmatched: 8. The CDR3 covers 16 residues. CDR1 DFQATT and CDR2 SNEGSKA come from the germline V gene (reference sequence). The CDR3 DNA reads as TGCAGTGCTAGAGATCCTCAGGCGGGAGTCTACAATGAGCAGTTCTTC. The encoded protein is CSARDPQAGVYNEQFF.

The chain is built from TRBV28 and TRBJ1-2, with 7 nucleotides matching TRBD1. CDR1 is MDHEN, CDR2 SYDVKM, per germline. Unmatched junction bases numbered 6, after V lost 4 bases and J lost 4 bases. CDR3 size: 14 residues. DNA for the CDR3: TGTGCCAGCAGTTCCACAGGGGAAGGCTATGGCTACACCTTC. This gives the protein CASSSTGEGYGYTF.

The chain has TRBV5-6 and TRBJ2-7; 7 nucleotides align to TRBD2. Germline assignment: CDR1 SGHDT and CDR2 YYEEEE. J was trimmed by 6 bases and V by 4 bases; bases with no gene match: 13. The CDR3 contains 15 residues. CDR3 DNA: TGTGCCAGCAGCACCCGGGGTAGCGGGTCCCTCGAGCAGTACTTC. Translating gives CASSTRGSGSLEQYF.

In this sample, this clonotype turned up once. The chain is built from TRBV28 and TRBJ1-1; D unresolved. Trimming removed 4 bases from V and 10 bases from J, with 31 bases in between. This CDR3 region has 18 residues. From germline, CDR1 is MDHEN and CDR2 SYDVKM. The CDR3 nucleotides read TGTGCCAGCAGTTCCGCCGGGGAAGTTCTACGCGTCGAAGGATTAGCTTTCTTT. Amino acid sequence: CASSSAGEVLRVEGLAFF.

This sequence joins TRBV20-1 and TRBJ2-2; 11 bases are shared with TRBD2. With V trimmed by 3 bases and J by 1 base, 7 bases remained unmatched. The CDR3 covers 17 residues. CDR1 is DFQATT and CDR2 is SNEGSKA in the germline V gene (reference sequence). The DNA of the CDR3 is TGCAGTGCTAGGCAGCTAGCGGGAGGAGTGAACACCGGGGAGCTGTTTTTT. This gives the protein CSARQLAGGVNTGELFF.

This clonotype was picked up a small number of times. J is TRBJ2-5 and V is TRBV2; 7 nucleotides line up with TRBD1. The CDR3 is made up of 15 amino acids. CDR1 is SNHLY and CDR2 is FYNNEI in the germline V gene. V gave up 3 bases and J gave up 2 bases; unmatched junction bases: 6. CDR3 protein: CASSDRGRGQETQYF. The CDR3 coding sequence is TGTGCCAGCAGTGACAGGGGCAGGGGGCAAGAGACCCAGTACTTC.

This rearrangement joins TRBV30 to TRBJ1-5, with unresolved D. Trimming left V 0 bases short and J 3 bases short, with 6 bases between. Germline CDR1 and CDR2: GTSNPN and SVGIG (reference sequence). CDR3 length equals 13 residues. The CDR3: CAWSVQDNQPQHF. The CDR3 bases are TGTGCCTGGAGTGTACAAGACAATCAGCCCCAGCATTTT.

This chain connects TRBV7-2 to TRBJ2-3; tentatively, D is TRBD2 (6 bases). The V gene's germline CDR1 is SGHTA and CDR2 FQGNSA. CDR3 length equals 16 residues. V dropped 7 bases and J dropped 0 bases, with 17 bases sitting between them. In DNA, the CDR3 is TGTGCCAGCAACCTAAGGGGAGGTCTCAGCACAGATACGCAGTATTTT. This sequence encodes CASNLRGGLSTDTQYF. The full variable domain, rest sourced from reference TRBV7-2 and TRBJ2-3, is GAGVSQSPSNKVTEKGKDVELRCDPISGHTALYWYRQSLGQGLEFLIYFQGNSAPDKSGLPSDRFSAERTGGSVSTLTIQRTQQEDSAVYLCASNLRGGLSTDTQYFGPGTRLTVL.

The chain recombines TRBV11-3 with TRBJ1-1; D is ambiguous. Germline V gives CDR1 SGHNT, CDR2 YENEEA. The germline V and J ends were trimmed by 0 bases and 9 bases, with 5 bases remaining between them. The CDR3 length is 11 residues. CDR3 sequence: CASSLDLQAFF. CDR3 nucleotides: TGTGCCAGCAGCTTAGATCTGCAAGCTTTCTTT.

This chain uses TRBV7-8 with TRBJ2-5, with no clear D. The CDR3 extends over 11 amino acids. Trimming removed 5 bases at V and 7 bases at J, with 8 bases between. The V gene's germline CDR1 is SGHVS and CDR2 FQNEAQ. CDR3 loop: CASSTSGTQYF. The CDR3 DNA reads TGTGCCAGCAGCACTTCGGGGACCCAGTACTTC. Full variable domain (rest looked up from reference TRBV7-8 and TRBJ2-5): GAGVSQSPRYKVAKRGQDVALRCDPISGHVSLFWYQQALGQGPEFLTYFQNEAQLDKSGLPSDRFFAERPEGSVSTLKIQRTQQEDSAVYLCASSTSGTQYFGPGTRLLVL.

The V gene is TRBV20-1, the J gene TRBJ2-1; 7 bases match TRBD1. This CDR3 comprises 15 residues. V trimming: 4 bases; J trimming: 0 bases; junction bases outside the gene matches: 6. Germline CDR1 DFQATT, CDR2 SNEGSKA (reference sequence). CDR3 region: CSATTGNPSYNEQFF. The CDR3 DNA reads TGCAGTGCTACGACAGGGAATCCCTCCTACAATGAGCAGTTCTTC.

The chain couples TRBV20-1 to TRBJ1-5; TRBD1 aligns across 7 bases. V lost 0 bases and J lost 5; bases outside the gene matches: 7. The CDR3 totals 15 residues. The germline V gene encodes CDR1 DFQATT and CDR2 SNEGSKA (reference sequence). CDR3 protein: CSARDPQGVHQPQHF. In DNA, the CDR3 is TGCAGTGCTAGAGATCCGCAGGGGGTACATCAGCCCCAGCATTTT.

The chain combines TRBV24-1 with TRBJ2-7; unclear D gene. V was cut by 4 bases and J by 4 bases, with 4 bases left in between. The CDR3 extends over 11 amino acids. Germline CDR1 is KGHDR and CDR2 is SFDVKD. CDR3 sequence: CATSDTYEQYF. The CDR3 DNA is TGTGCCACCAGTGACACTTACGAGCAGTACTTC.